This T cell receptor (beta chain) was profiled in a study of control samples from healthy donors and cancer patients. Germline CDR1 is LGHDT and CDR2 is YNNKEL (reference sequence). CDR3 size: 15 residues. V lost 4 bases to trimming and J lost 5 bases; unmatched junction nucleotides: 4. Sequencing was performed with immunoSEQ multiplex PCR; in TCRdb, only in-frame clones are kept and a portion is missing. In the table there are roughly 130,000 clones, just under 95% of which are singletons. The sequence derives from a man aged 60-69 years with colorectal cancer. The sequenced material came from PBMCs. This chain uses TRBV3-1 (or the pseudogene TRBV3-2) with TRBJ2-1, with TRBD2 matching 11 bases. In DNA form, the CDR3 reads TGTGCCAGCAGCCCCGGGACTAGCGGACACAATGAGCAGTTCTTC. Protein sequence: CASSPGTSGHNEQFF.